Sequencing of this T cell receptor (beta chain) was carried out in a study of blood T cell repertoires in COVID-19. Clones were sequenced by immunoSEQ multiplex PCR, and TCRdb holds only the in-frame ones, with some missing. Seen here are about 130,000 clones, roughly 83% observed once, and the top ten hold 9.2%. V shed 0 bases, J shed 4 bases, and the junction held 6 bases outside the gene matches. There are 17 residues in the CDR3. Germline CDR1 and CDR2: SGHTS and YDEGEE. Sequenced: PBMCs or T cells enriched from blood (not recorded which). The chain couples TRBV5-8 to TRBJ2-3; 12 bases align to TRBD2. This TCR was sampled from a man aged 45-65 years who had recovered from COVID-19. CDR3 DNA sequence: TGTGCCAGCAGCTTGGGACTAGCGGGGGTCGGTTCAGATACGCAGTATTTT. Protein product: CASSLGLAGVGSDTQYF.